This T cell receptor beta chain came from a study of blood T cell repertoires in COVID-19. About the research overall: The United States, Italy and Spain provided the acute and convalescent COVID-19 samples. T cells, B-cell-depleted T cells, or PBMCs supplied cDNA or gDNA.

TCRdb's copy holds only in-frame clones and misses some; the assay was immunoSEQ multiplex PCR. The sample comprises some 85,000 clones, roughly 76% of which are singletons, and less than 20% rests with the top ten. Trimming removed 7 bases at V and 5 bases at J, with 17 bases between. This CDR3 has 13 amino acids. CDR1 is SQVTM, CDR2 ANQGSEA, per germline. The V and J genes are TRBV29-1 and TRBJ1-1, with D maybe TRBD1 (6 bases). The material sequenced was peripheral blood. The sequence derives from a woman aged 80 or over with active or convalescent COVID-19. The CDR3 DNA is TGCAGCGGAGTAGACAGGTGGGCGACTGAAGCTTTCTTT. This gives the protein CSGVDRWATEAFF.